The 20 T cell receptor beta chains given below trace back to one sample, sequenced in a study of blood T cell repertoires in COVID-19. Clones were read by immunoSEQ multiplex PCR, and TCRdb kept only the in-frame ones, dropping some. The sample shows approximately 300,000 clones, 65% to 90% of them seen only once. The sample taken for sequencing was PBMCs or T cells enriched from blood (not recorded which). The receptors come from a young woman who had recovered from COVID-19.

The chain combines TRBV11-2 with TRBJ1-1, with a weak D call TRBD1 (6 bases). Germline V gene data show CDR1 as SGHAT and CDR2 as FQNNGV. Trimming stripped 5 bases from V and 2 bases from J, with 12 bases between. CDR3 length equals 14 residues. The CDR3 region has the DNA TGTGCCAGCAGCGGGGGGGGGCCTAACACTGAAGCTTTCTTT. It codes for CASSGGGPNTEAFF.

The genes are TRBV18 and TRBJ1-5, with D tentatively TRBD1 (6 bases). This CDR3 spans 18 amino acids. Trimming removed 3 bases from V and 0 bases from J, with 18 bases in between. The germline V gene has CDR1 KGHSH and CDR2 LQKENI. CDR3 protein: CASSPTGTVVYSNQPQHF. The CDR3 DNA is TGTGCCAGCTCACCTACAGGGACCGTTGTATATAGCAATCAGCCCCAGCATTTT.

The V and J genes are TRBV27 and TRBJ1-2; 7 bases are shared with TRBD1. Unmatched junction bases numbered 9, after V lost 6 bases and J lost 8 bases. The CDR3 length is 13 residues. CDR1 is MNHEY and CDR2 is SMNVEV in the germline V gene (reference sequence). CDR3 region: CASSFGQASGYTF. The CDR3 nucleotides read TGTGCCAGCAGCTTTGGACAGGCCTCAGGCTACACCTTC.

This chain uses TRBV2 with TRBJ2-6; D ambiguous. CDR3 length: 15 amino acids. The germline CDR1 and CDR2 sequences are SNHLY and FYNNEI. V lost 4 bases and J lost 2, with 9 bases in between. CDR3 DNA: TGTGCCAGCAGTGGTGTAGAGGCTGGGGCCAACGTCCTGACTTTC. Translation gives CASSGVEAGANVLTF.

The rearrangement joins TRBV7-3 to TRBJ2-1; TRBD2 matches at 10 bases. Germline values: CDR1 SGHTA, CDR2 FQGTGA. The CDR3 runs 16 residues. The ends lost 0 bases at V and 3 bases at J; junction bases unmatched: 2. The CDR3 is CASSLTVAGGYNEQFF. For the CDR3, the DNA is TGTGCCAGCAGCTTAACAGTAGCGGGGGGCTACAATGAGCAGTTCTTC.

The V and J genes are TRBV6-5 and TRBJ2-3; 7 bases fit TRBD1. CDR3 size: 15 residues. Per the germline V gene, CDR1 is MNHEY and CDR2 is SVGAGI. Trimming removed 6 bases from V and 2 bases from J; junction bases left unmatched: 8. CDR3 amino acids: CASRGLGQVTDTQYF. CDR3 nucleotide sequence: TGTGCCAGCAGGGGATTAGGACAGGTCACAGATACGCAGTATTTT.

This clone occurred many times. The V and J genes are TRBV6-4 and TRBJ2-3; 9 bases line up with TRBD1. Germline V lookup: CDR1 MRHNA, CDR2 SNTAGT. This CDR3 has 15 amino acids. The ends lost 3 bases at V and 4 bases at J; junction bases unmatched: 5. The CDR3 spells CASSERTGVADTQYF. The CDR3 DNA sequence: TGTGCCAGCAGTGAGCGGACAGGGGTTGCAGATACGCAGTATTTT.

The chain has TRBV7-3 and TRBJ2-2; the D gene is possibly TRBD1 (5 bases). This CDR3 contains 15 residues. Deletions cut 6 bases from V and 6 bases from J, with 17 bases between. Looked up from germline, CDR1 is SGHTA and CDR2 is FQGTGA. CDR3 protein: CASSERGGVAGELFF. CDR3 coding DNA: TGTGCCAGCAGTGAAAGGGGTGGAGTGGCCGGGGAGCTGTTTTTT. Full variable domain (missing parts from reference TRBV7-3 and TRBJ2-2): GAGVSQTPSNKVTEKGKYVELRCDPISGHTALYWYRQSLGQGPEFLIYFQGTGAADDSGLPNDRFFAVRPEGSVSTLKIQRTERGDSAVYLCASSERGGVAGELFFGEGSRLTVL.

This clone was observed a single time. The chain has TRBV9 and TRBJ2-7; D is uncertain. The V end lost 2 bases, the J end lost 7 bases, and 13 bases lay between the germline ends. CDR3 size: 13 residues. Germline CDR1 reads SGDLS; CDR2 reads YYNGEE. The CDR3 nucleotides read TGTGCCAGCAGCGTTTCGGAGTCGACGGAGCAGTACTTC. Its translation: CASSVSESTEQYF.

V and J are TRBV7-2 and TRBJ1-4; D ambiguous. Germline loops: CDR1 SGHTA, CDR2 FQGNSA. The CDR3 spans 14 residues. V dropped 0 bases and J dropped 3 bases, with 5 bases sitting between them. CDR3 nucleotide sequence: TGTGCCAGCAGCTTAGCAGAGCCTAATGAAAAACTGTTTTTT. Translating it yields CASSLAEPNEKLFF.

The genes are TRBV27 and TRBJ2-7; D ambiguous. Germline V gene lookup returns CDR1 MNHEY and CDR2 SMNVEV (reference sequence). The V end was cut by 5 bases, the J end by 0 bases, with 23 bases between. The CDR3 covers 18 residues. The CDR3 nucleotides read TGTGCCAGCAGTCAGTACCCGCCGGGTCCTAAATTCTCCTACGAGCAGTACTTC. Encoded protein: CASSQYPPGPKFSYEQYF.

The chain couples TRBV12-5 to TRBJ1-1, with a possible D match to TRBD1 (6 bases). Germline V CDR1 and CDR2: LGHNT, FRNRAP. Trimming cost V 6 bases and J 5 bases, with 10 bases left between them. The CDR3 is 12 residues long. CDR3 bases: TGTGCTAGTGGGCCAGGGGTGACTGAAGCTTTCTTT. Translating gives CASGPGVTEAFF.

The CDR3 sequence: CASSLEGTTNQPQHF. CDR3 bases: TGTGCCAGCAGCTTAGAAGGGACAACTAATCAGCCCCAGCATTTT. The rearrangement joins TRBV7-2 to TRBJ1-5, with D possibly matching TRBD1 (6 bases). Trimming took off 1 base at V and 4 bases at J, with 11 bases between the two ends. The CDR3 is 15 residues long. Germline V gene data show CDR1 as SGHTA and CDR2 as FQGNSA.

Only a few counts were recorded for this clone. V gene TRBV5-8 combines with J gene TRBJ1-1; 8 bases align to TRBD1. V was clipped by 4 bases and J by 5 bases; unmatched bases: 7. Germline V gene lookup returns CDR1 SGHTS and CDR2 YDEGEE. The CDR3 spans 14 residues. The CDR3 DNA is TGTGCCAGCAGCAGGGGACAGGTGGGAACTGAAGCTTTCTTT. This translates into CASSRGQVGTEAFF.

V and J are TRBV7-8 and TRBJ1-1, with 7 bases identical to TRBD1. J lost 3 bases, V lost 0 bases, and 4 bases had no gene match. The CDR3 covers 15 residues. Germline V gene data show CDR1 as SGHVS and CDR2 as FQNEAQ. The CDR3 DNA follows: TGTGCCAGCAGCTTAGCGGGACAGACTCACACTGAAGCTTTCTTT. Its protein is CASSLAGQTHTEAFF.

CDR3 in amino acids: CASSGLRDYRNEQFF. DNA of the CDR3: TGTGCCAGCAGCGGTCTCCGGGACTATCGAAATGAGCAGTTCTTC. The chain carries TRBV9 and TRBJ2-1; 7 bases fit TRBD2. The germline gives CDR1 SGDLS, CDR2 YYNGEE. V dropped 3 bases and J dropped 7; count of bases not matched to a gene: 10. This CDR3 comprises 15 residues.

Written as DNA, the CDR3 is TGTGCCAGCACCCCGGGACAGCTGAACACTGAAGCTTTCTTT. This codes for CASTPGQLNTEAFF. The V gene is TRBV6-5, the J gene TRBJ1-1, with 7 bases that match TRBD1. The CDR3 contains 14 residues. J gave up 0 bases and V 7 bases, and 5 bases lay outside the gene matches. Germline CDR1 reads MNHEY; CDR2 reads SVGAGI.

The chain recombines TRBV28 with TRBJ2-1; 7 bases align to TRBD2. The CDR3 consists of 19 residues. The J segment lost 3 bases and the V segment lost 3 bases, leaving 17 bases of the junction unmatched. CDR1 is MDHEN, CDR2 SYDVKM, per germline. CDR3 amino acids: CASSLFQRGPFFLYNEQFF. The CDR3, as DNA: TGTGCCAGCAGTTTGTTTCAGCGGGGCCCTTTTTTCCTCTACAATGAGCAGTTCTTC. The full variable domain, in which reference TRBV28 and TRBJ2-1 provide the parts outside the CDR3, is DVKVTQSSRYLVKRTGEKVFLECVQDMDHENMFWYRQDPGLGLRLIYFSYDVKMKEKGDIPEGYSVSREKKERFSLILESASTNQTSMYLCASSLFQRGPFFLYNEQFFGPGTRLTVL.

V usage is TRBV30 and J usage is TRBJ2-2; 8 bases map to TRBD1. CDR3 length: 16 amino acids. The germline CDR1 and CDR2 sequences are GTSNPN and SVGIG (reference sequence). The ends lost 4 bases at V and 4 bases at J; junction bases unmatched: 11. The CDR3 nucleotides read TGTGCCTGGAAATCAGGAGACAGGGGTTTCACCGGGGAGCTGTTTTTT. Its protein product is CAWKSGDRGFTGELFF.

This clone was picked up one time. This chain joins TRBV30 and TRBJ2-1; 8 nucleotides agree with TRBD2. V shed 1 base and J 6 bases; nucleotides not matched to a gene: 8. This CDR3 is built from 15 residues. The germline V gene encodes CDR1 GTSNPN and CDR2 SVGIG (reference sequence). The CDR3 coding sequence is TGTGCCTGGAGTGGCCTAGCGGGCACTAGCAATGAGCAGTTCTTC. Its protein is CAWSGLAGTSNEQFF.